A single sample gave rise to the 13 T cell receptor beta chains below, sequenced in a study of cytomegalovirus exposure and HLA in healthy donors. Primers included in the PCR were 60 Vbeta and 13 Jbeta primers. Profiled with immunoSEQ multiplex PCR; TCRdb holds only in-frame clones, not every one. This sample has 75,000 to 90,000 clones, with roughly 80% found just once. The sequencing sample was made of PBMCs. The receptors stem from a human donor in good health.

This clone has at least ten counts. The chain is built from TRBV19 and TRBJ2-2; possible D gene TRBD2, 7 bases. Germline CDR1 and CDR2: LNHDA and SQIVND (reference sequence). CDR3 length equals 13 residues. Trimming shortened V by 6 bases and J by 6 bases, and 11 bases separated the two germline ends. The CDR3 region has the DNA TGTGCCAGTAGAGGGGGGGCTGCCGGGGAGCTGTTTTTT. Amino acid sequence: CASRGGAAGELFF.

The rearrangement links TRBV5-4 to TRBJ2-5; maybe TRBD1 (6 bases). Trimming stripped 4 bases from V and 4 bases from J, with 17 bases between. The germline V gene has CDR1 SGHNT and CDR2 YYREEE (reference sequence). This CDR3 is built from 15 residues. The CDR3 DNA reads TGTGCCAGCAGCACCAAGGGGGAGACTCCAGAGACCCAGTACTTC. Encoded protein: CASSTKGETPETQYF.

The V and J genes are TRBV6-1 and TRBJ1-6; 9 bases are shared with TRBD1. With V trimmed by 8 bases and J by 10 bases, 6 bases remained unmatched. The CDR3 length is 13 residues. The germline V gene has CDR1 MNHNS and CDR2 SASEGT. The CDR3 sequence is CASWDRAGSPLHF. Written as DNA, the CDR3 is TGTGCCAGCTGGGACAGGGCGGGCTCACCCCTCCACTTT.

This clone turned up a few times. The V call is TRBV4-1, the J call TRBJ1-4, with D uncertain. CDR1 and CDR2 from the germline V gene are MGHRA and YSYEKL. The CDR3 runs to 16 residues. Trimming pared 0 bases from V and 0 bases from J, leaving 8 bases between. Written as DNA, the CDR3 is TGCGCCAGCAGCCAAGATACTCGCGCAACTAATGAAAAACTGTTTTTT. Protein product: CASSQDTRATNEKLFF.

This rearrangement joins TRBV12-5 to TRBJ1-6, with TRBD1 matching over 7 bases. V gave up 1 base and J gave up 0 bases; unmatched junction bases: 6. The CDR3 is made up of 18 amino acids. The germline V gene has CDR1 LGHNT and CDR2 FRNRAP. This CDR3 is CASGLDGQADSYNSPLHF. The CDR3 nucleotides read TGTGCTAGTGGTTTGGATGGACAGGCTGACTCCTATAATTCACCCCTCCACTTT.

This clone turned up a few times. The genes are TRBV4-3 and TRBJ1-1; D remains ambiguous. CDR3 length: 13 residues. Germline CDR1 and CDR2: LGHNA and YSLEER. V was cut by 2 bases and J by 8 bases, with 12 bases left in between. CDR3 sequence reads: CASSQSRFVEAFF. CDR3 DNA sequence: TGCGCCAGCAGCCAATCCAGGTTTGTCGAAGCTTTCTTT.

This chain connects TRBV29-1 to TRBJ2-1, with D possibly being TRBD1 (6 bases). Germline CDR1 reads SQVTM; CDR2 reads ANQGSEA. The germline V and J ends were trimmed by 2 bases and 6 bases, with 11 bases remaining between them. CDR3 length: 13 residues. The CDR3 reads CSVEKRQVNEQFF. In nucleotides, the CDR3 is TGCAGCGTTGAAAAGCGACAGGTCAATGAGCAGTTCTTC.

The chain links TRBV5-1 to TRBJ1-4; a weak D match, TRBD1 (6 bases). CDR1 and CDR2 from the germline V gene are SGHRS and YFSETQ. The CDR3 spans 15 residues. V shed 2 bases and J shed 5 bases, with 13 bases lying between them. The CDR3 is CASSFRRGANEKLFF. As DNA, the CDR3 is TGCGCCAGCAGCTTCCGCAGGGGAGCGAATGAAAAACTGTTTTTT.

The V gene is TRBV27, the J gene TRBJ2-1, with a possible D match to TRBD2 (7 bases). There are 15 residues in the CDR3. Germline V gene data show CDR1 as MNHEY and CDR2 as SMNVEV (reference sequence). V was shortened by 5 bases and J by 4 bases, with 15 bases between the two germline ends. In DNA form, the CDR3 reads TGTGCCAGCAGTCCTCGGGGGGCGAGGTACAATGAGCAGTTCTTC. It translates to CASSPRGARYNEQFF.

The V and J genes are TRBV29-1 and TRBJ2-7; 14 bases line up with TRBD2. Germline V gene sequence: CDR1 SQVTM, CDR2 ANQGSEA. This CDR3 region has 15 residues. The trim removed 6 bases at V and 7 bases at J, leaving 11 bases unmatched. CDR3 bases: TGCAGCGTGGCGACTAGCGGGGGGGCTGACGGGGAGCAGTACTTC. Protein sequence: CSVATSGGADGEQYF.

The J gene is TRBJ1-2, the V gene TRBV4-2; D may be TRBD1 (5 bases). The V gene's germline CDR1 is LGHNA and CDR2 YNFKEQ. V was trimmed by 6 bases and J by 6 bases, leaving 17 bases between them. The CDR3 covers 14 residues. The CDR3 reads CASSRTPEIDGYTF. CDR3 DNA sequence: TGTGCCAGCAGTCGGACACCGGAGATAGATGGCTACACCTTC.

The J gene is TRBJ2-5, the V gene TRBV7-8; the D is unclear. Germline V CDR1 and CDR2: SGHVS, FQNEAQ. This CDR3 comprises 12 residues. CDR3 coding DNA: TGTTCAAGCAGCATCCTTATGGAGACCCAGTACTTC. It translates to CSSSILMETQYF.

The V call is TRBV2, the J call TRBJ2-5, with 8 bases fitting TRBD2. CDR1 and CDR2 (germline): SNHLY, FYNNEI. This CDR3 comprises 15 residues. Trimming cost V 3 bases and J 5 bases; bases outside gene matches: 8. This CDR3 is CASSDSGGALETQYF. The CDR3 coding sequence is TGTGCCAGCAGTGACTCGGGGGGGGCCCTTGAGACCCAGTACTTC.